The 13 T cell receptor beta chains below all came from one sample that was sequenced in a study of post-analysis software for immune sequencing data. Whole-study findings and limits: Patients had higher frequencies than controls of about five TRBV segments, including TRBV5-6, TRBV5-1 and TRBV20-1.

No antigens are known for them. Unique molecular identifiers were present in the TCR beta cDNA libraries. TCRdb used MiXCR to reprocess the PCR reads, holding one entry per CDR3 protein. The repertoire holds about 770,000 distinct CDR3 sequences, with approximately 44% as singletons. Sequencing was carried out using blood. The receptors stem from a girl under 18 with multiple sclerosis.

In DNA, the CDR3 is TGCAGTGCTGGACTAGGACTAGCGGGAGGGGCTGGACGGACAGATACGCAGTATTTT. It is translated as CSAGLGLAGGAGRTDTQYF. This chain links TRBV20-1 with TRBJ2-3, with TRBD2 identical over 15 bases. The CDR3 covers 19 residues. The ends lost 5 bases at V and 3 bases at J; junction bases unmatched: 15. Germline V gene data show CDR1 as DFQATT and CDR2 as SNEGSKA (reference sequence).

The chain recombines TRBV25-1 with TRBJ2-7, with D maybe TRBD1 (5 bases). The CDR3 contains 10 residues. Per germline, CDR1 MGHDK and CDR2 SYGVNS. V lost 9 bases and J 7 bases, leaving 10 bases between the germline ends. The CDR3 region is CARGPKEQYF. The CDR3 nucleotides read TGTGCCAGGGGGCCAAAAGAGCAGTACTTC.

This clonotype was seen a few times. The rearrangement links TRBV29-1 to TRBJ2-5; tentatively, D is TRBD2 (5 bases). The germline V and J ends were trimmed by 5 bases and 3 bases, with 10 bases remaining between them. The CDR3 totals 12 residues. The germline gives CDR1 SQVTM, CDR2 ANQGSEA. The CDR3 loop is CSVSTRKETQYF. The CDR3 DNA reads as TGCAGCGTTTCCACTAGGAAAGAGACCCAGTACTTC.

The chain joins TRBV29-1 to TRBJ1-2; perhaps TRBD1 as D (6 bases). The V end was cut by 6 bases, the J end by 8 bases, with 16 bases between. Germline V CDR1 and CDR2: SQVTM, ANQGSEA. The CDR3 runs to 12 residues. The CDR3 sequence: CSVATGSHGYTF. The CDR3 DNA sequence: TGCAGCGTCGCAACAGGGAGTCACGGCTACACCTTC. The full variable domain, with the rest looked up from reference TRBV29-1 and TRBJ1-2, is SAVISQKPSRDICQRGTSLTIQCQVDSQVTMMFWYRQQPGQSLTLIATANQGSEATYESGFVIDKFPISRPNLTFSTLTVSNMSPEDSSIYLCSVATGSHGYTFGSGTRLTVV.

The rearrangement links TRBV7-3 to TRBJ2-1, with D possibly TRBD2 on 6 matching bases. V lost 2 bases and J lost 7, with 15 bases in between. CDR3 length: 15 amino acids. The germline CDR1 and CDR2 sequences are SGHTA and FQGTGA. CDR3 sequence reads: CASSLGGSPGNEQFF. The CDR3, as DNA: TGTGCCAGCAGCTTAGGGGGGAGCCCCGGAAATGAGCAGTTCTTC. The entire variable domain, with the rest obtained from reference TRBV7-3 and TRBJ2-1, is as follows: GAGVSQTPSNKVTEKGKYVELRCDPISGHTALYWYRQSLGQGPEFLIYFQGTGAADDSGLPNDRFFAVRPEGSVSTLKIQRTERGDSAVYLCASSLGGSPGNEQFFGPGTRLTVL.

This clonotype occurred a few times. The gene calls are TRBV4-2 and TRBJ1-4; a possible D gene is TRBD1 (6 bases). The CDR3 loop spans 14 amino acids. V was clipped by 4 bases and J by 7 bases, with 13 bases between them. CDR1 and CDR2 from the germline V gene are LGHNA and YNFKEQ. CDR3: CASSPRDMPEKLFF. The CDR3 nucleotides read TGTGCCAGCAGCCCGCGGGACATGCCTGAAAAACTGTTTTTT.

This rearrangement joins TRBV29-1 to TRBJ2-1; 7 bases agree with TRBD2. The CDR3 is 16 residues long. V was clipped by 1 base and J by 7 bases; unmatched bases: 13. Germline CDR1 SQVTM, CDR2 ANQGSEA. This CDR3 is CSVEGGMLAGLNEQFF. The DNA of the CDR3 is TGCAGCGTTGAAGGGGGAATGTTAGCGGGTCTGAATGAGCAGTTCTTC.

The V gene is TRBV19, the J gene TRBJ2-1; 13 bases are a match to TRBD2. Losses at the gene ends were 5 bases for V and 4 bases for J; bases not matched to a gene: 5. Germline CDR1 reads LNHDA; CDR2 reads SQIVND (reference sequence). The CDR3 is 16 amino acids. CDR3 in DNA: TGTGCCAGTAGTCCGACTAGCGGGAGGACATACAATGAGCAGTTCTTC. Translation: CASSPTSGRTYNEQFF.

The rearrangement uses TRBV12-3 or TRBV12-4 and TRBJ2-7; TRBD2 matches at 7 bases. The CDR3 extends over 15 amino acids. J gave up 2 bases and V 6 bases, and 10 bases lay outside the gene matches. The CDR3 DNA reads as TGTGCCAGCAGCCGGGAGCGGGGAAGGACCTACGAGCAGTACTTC. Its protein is CASSRERGRTYEQYF.

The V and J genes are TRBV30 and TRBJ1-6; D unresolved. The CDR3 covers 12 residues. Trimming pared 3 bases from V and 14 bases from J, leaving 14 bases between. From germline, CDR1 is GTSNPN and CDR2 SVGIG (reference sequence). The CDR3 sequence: CAWRENGIALHF. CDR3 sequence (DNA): TGTGCCTGGAGGGAGAATGGTATCGCCCTCCACTTT.

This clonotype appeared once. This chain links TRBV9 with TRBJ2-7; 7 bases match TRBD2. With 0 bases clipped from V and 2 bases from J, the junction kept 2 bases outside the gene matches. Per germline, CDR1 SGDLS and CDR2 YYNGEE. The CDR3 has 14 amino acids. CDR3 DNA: TGTGCCAGCAGCGTAGGGGGACTACCCTACGAGCAGTACTTC. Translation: CASSVGGLPYEQYF.

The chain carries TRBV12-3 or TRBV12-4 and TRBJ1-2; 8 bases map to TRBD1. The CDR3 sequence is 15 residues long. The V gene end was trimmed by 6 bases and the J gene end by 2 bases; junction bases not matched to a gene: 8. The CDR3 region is CASRPGTGENYGYTF. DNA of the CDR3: TGTGCCAGCAGGCCAGGGACAGGAGAAAACTATGGCTACACCTTC.

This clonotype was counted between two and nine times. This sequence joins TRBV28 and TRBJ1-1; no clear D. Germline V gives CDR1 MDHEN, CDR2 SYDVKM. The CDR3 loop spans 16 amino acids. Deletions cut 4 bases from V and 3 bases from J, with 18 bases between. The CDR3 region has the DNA TGTGCCAGCAGTTCCGACGGATCCCACGGAGACACTGAAGCTTTCTTT. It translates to CASSSDGSHGDTEAFF.